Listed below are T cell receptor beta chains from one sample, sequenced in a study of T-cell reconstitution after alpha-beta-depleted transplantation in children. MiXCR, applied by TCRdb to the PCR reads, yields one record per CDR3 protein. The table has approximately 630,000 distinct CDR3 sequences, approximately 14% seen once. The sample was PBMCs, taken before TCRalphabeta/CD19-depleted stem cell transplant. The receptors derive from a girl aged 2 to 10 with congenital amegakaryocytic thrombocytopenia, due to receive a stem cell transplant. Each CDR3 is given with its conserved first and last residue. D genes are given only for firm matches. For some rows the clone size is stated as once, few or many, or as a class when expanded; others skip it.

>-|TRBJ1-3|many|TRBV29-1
TGCAGCGTTGAAGATTTCAGGTTGGGAAACACCATATATTTT
CSVEDFRLGNTIYF
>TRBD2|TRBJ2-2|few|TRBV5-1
TGCGCCAGCACCTCCTATAGCGGGAGGGCCAATATTCCCGGGGAGCTGTTTTTT
CASTSYSGRANIPGELFF
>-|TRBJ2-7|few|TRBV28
TGTGCCAGCAGCCCGGAGAGGTACGAGCAGTACTTC
CASSPERYEQYF
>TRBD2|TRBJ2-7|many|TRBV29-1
TGCAGCGTTGTGTCTAGCGGGAGTAACTCCTACGAGCAGTACTTC
CSVVSSGSNSYEQYF
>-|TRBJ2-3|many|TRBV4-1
TGCGCCAGCAGCCAAGTCTTGGATACGCAGTATTTT
CASSQVLDTQYF
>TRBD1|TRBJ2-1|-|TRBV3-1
TGTGCCAGCAGCCAAGATTTTGGGACAGGGGGCCAAGCGGGAGACTACAATGAGCAGTTCTTC
CASSQDFGTGGQAGDYNEQFF
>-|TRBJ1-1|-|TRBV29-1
TGCAGCGTTGAAGATGGAGGCAGGGGAGGCACTGAAGCTTTCTTT
CSVEDGGRGGTEAFF
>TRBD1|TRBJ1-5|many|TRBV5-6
TGTGCCAGCAGCCCTACAGGGGGCAATCAGCCCCAGCATTTT
CASSPTGGNQPQHF
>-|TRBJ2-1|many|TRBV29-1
TGCAGCGTGAGCGGGTTACCCAGCTCCTACAATGAGCAGTTCTTC
CSVSGLPSSYNEQFF
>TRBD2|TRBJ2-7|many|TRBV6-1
TGTGCCAGCAGCCAACTAGCGCTTAGCTCCTACGAGCAGTACTTC
CASSQLALSSYEQYF
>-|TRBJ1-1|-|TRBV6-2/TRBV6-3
TGTGCCAGCGGCTATGGTATTCCTGAAGCTTTCTTT
CASGYGIPEAFF
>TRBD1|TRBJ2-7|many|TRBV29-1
TGCAGCGTTGGTAGAGGGGGCGACGAGCAGTACTTC
CSVGRGGDEQYF
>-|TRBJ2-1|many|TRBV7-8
TGTGCCAGCAGCTTAATCACAAGTCACTCCTACAATGAGCAGTTCTTC
CASSLITSHSYNEQFF
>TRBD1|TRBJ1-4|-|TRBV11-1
TGTGCCAGCAGCTCCCCGCCGTCCGGGACAGTGTCTGCAACTAATGAAAAACTGTTTTTT
CASSSPPSGTVSATNEKLFF
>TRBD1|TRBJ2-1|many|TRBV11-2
TGTGCCAGCAGACAGGGGGTCGATGAGCAGTTCTTC
CASRQGVDEQFF
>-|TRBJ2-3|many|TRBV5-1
TGCGCCAGCAGCTTAGCGAATTTCGATACGCAGTATTTT
CASSLANFDTQYF
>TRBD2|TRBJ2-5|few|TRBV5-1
TGCGCCAGCAGCACGACGGGACTAGCGGGAGTCTCTAGTCGAGAGACCCAGTACTTC
CASSTTGLAGVSSRETQYF
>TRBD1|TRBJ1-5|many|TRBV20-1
TGCAGTGCTAGAGCAATTGACAGGGCCAGGGGGCCCCAGCATTTT
CSARAIDRARGPQHF
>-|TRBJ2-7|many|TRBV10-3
TGTGCCATCAGTGCGGTGGACGGGAGCTACGAGCAGTACTTC
CAISAVDGSYEQYF
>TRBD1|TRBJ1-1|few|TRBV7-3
TGTGCCAGCAGCTTAAGGGGGACAGGGAACACTGAAGCTTTCTTT
CASSLRGTGNTEAFF
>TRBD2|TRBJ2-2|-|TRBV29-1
TGCAGCGTTGAAGATCCGGGACTAGCGGGAAGGGGTGCCGGGGAGCTGTTTTTT
CSVEDPGLAGRGAGELFF
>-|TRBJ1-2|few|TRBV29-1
TGCAGCGTTGAAGATCCTAACGATGAGAGTGGCTATGGCTACACCTTC
CSVEDPNDESGYGYTF
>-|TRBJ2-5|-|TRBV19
TGTGCCAGTAGTCCCACCGGACAGTTACCGGAGACCCAGTACTTC
CASSPTGQLPETQYF
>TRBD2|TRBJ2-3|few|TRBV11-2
TGTGCCAGCGGCGGACTAGCCCGGGGCTGGGATACGCAGTATTTT
CASGGLARGWDTQYF
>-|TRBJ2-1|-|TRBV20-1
TGCAGTGCTAGCTCTTCCAATGAGCAGTTCTTC
CSASSSNEQFF
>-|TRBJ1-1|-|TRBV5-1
TGCGCCAGCAGCTTGGAGTTCGGGAACACTGAAGCTTTCTTT
CASSLEFGNTEAFF
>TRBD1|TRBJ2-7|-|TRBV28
TGTGCCAGCAGTCATACGATGGGACAGTCCTCCTACGAGCAGTACTTC
CASSHTMGQSSYEQYF
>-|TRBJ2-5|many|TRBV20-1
TGCAGTGCCCCGGGACGTGGGCAAGAGACCCAGTACTTC
CSAPGRGQETQYF
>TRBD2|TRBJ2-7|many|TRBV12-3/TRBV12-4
TGTGCCAGCAGTTCCCGGACTAGCGGGAGCGTGCTGTACTTC
CASSSRTSGSVLYF
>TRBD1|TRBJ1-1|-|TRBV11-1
TGTGCCAGCGGCGACAGGGGAACTGAAGCTTTCTTT
CASGDRGTEAFF
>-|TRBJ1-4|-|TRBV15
TGTGCCACCAGCAGAGTCAGGACAACTAATGAAAAACTGTTTTTT
CATSRVRTTNEKLFF
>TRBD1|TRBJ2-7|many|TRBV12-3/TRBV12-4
TGTGCCAGCAGGTGGGGACAGGGAACCTACGAGCAGTACTTC
CASRWGQGTYEQYF
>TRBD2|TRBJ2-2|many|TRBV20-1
TGCAGTGCTCGTCCCTTAGCGGGAGGGCCCGGGGAGCTGTTTTTT
CSARPLAGGPGELFF
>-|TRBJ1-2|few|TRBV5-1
TGCGCCAGCACGGCCGCTGGCGATGGCTACACCTTC
CASTAAGDGYTF
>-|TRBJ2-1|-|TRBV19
TGTGCCAGTAGTACCCCGGGACTTCCCGTCAATGAGCAGTTCTTC
CASSTPGLPVNEQFF
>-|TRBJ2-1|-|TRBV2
TGTGCCAGCAGTGGAAACGGTGCCAATGAGCAGTTCTTC
CASSGNGANEQFF
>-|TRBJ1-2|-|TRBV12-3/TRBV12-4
TGTGCCAGCATGAGAAAGGGAGCGGGCGGCTACACCTTC
CASMRKGAGGYTF
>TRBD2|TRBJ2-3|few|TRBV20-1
TGCAGTGCTAGCGTATATGGGACTAGCGGGAGTATAGATACGCAGTATTTT
CSASVYGTSGSIDTQYF
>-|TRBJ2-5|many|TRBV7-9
TGTGCCAGCAGCTTAAGGGAAGAGACCCAGTACTTC
CASSLREETQYF
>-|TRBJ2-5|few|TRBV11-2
TGTGCCAGCAGCTTAGGACAAGTCAGGTTGGAGACCCAGTACTTC
CASSLGQVRLETQYF
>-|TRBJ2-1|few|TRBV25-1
TGTGCCAGCAGTGAATACTGGCAGAACAATGAGCAGTTCTTC
CASSEYWQNNEQFF
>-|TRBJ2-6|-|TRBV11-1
TGTGCCAGCAGCTTAGTAGGCTATCCGGGCTCTGGGGCCAACGTCCTGACTTTC
CASSLVGYPGSGANVLTF